The clone carrying this T cell receptor (beta chain) was recorded many times. Its antigen remains unidentified. TCRdb re-derived calls from the 5' RACE reads in MiXCR, one entry per CDR3 protein. The table shows around 320,000 distinct CDR3 sequences, with around 9.3% occurring only once. CDR1 and CDR2 from the germline V gene are SGHRS and YFSETQ. Trimming left V 0 bases short and J 1 base short, with 4 bases between. CDR3 size: 13 residues. The data stem from a study of T cells after yellow fever vaccination. Study in general: Those fractions that held only low numbers of cells were prepared using the SMART-Seq v4 Ultra Low Input RNA kit.

Study-level points and caveats: Within FACS-sorted repertoires, abundant clonotypes contaminating from the bulk population could be present. It was a weaker secondary response, yet one that peaked faster, at day 5 versus 15. Subsequent booster samples again held most clones from primary vaccination (96% CD4, just under 90% CD8).

Source: CD4+ T cells sorted from PBMCs, taken 5 days after the yellow fever booster vaccination. This clonotype was sampled from a young man who received the YFV17D yellow fever vaccine. The V call is TRBV5-1, the J call TRBJ2-5; D unclear. The CDR3 sequence: CASSLDFQETQYF. CDR3 DNA: TGCGCCAGCAGCTTGGACTTCCAAGAGACCCAGTACTTC.